The rows below give T cell receptor beta chains drawn from one sample of a study of blood T cell repertoires in COVID-19. Using immunoSEQ multiplex PCR, the repertoire was profiled, and TCRdb retains in-frame clones only, with some absent. The sample holds roughly 180,000 clones, roughly 81% seen once. The sample taken for sequencing was peripheral blood. The source is a woman in her forties or fifties with COVID-19, enrolled during active disease. Each CDR3 is given with its conserved first and last residue. The D gene is left open where the match is weak. Rows give clone size only sometimes, using once, few, many, or a class for an expanded clone.

TRBV30	.	few	14	TRBJ2-5	TGTGCCTGGAGTGGAGGGACTGGGCAAGAGACCCAGTACTTC	CAWSGGTGQETQYF
TRBV5-4	TRBD2	.	15	TRBJ2-3	TGTGCCAGCAGCTTGGCGGGGGGGCCAACAGATACGCAGTATTTT	CASSLAGGPTDTQYF
TRBV7-3	.	.	15	TRBJ2-7	TGTGCCAGCAGCTTAAATGCGGGGCGAGCCTACGAGCAGTACTTC	CASSLNAGRAYEQYF
TRBV19	.	.	15	TRBJ2-1	TGTGCCAGTAGTCCCCGGCAGGGGGGACACAATGAGCAGTTCTTC	CASSPRQGGHNEQFF
TRBV4-1	TRBD1	few	15	TRBJ1-2	TGCGCCAGCAGCCAGACGGGACAGGGTCACTATGGCTACACCTTC	CASSQTGQGHYGYTF
TRBV9	.	few	15	TRBJ2-3	TGTGCCAGCAGCGTAGGGGTTGTGCTAGCAGATACGCAGTATTTT	CASSVGVVLADTQYF
TRBV5-4	.	once	16	TRBJ1-1	TGTGCCAGCAGCTTGGATAGCCAGCTTATGGACACTGAAGCTTTCTTT	CASSLDSQLMDTEAFF
TRBV27	TRBD2	.	17	TRBJ2-7	TGTGCCAGCAGTTTCGCCCGTGCCGGGGGGATCGCCTACGAGCAGTACTTC	CASSFARAGGIAYEQYF
TRBV4-3	TRBD1	.	15	TRBJ1-2	TGCGCCAGCAGCACTGGACAGGGGGAAAACTATGGCTACACCTTC	CASSTGQGENYGYTF
TRBV28	.	.	16	TRBJ1-1	TGTGCCAGCAGCGGGGCGACAGGCCCCAGGGACACTGAAGCTTTCTTT	CASSGATGPRDTEAFF
TRBV5-3	.	.	14	TRBJ1-2	TGTGCCAGAAGCGACGTCGGGACATTCTATGGCTACACCTTC	CARSDVGTFYGYTF
TRBV28	TRBD1	.	14	TRBJ2-7	TGTGCCAGCAGCGCCGAGGACAGGGCCTACGAGCAGTACTTC	CASSAEDRAYEQYF